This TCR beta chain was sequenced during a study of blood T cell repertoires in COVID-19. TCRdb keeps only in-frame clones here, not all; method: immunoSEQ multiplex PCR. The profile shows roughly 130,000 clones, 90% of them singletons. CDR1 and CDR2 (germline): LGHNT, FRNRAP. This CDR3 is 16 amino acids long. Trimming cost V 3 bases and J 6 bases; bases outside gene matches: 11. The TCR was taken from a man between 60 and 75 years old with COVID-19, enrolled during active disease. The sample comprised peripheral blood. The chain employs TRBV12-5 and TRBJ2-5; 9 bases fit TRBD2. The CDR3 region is CASGFGSSGTRQTQYF. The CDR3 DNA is TGTGCTAGTGGTTTTGGGTCTAGCGGGACCCGTCAGACCCAGTACTTC.